This entry lists 14 T cell receptor beta chains sequenced from one sample in a study of blood T cell repertoires in COVID-19. Libraries were prepared by immunoSEQ multiplex PCR; TCRdb keeps only in-frame clonotypes and omits some of them. Among about 300,000 clones listed, roughly nine tenths were seen once. Sequences were obtained from peripheral blood. These TCRs come from a woman under 40 with COVID-19, enrolled during active disease.

V usage is TRBV19 and J usage is TRBJ1-1, with 9 bases matching TRBD1. Germline V gives CDR1 LNHDA, CDR2 SQIVND (reference sequence). The CDR3 extends over 14 amino acids. V lost 7 bases to trimming and J lost 1 base; unmatched junction nucleotides: 4. The CDR3 nucleotides are TGTGCCAGTACACAGGGGGCCGGGAACACTGAAGCTTTCTTT. This sequence encodes CASTQGAGNTEAFF.

V is TRBV7-2 and J is TRBJ2-1, with 9 nucleotides matching TRBD1. CDR1 and CDR2 from the germline V gene are SGHTA and FQGNSA. V lost 5 bases to trimming and J lost 3 bases; unmatched junction nucleotides: 5. This CDR3 has 15 residues. CDR3 sequence (DNA): TGTGCCAGCAGCACGGACAGGGGTCTCTACAATGAGCAGTTCTTC. Translated: CASSTDRGLYNEQFF.

This chain uses TRBV10-3 with TRBJ2-5; TRBD2 matches at 11 bases. V was pared by 5 bases and J by 5 bases, with 7 bases of the junction left unmatched. The CDR3 has 15 residues. Germline lookup yields CDR1 ENHRY and CDR2 SYGVKD. The CDR3 nucleotides are TGTGCCATCAGTCCGACTAGCGGGGAACGGGAGACCCAGTACTTC. This translates into CAISPTSGERETQYF.

The rearrangement uses TRBV7-2 and TRBJ2-1, with unresolved D. Germline CDR1 SGHTA, CDR2 FQGNSA. Trimming removed 5 bases from V and 10 bases from J, with 9 bases in between. This CDR3 comprises 11 residues. The CDR3 loop is CASSLTVEQFF. Written as DNA, the CDR3 is TGTGCCAGCAGCCTCACGGTAGAGCAGTTCTTC. Complete variable domain (other parts from reference TRBV7-2 and TRBJ2-1): GAGVSQSPSNKVTEKGKDVELRCDPISGHTALYWYRQSLGQGLEFLIYFQGNSAPDKSGLPSDRFSAERTGGSVSTLTIQRTQQEDSAVYLCASSLTVEQFFGPGTRLTVL.

This chain connects TRBV5-5 to TRBJ1-5; D is unclear. The ends were cut back, 0 bases at V and 0 bases at J, with 7 bases in the middle. The CDR3 spans 15 residues. Germline V gives CDR1 SGHKS, CDR2 YYEKEE (reference sequence). The CDR3 protein is CASSLGGPSNQPQHF. The CDR3 DNA sequence: TGTGCCAGCAGCTTGGGCGGCCCTAGCAATCAGCCCCAGCATTTT.

The V call is TRBV7-9, the J call TRBJ1-2; D may be TRBD1 (5 bases). Trimming pared 1 base from V and 4 bases from J, leaving 13 bases between. The CDR3 length is 15 residues. From germline, CDR1 is SEHNR and CDR2 FQNEAQ (reference sequence). The CDR3 DNA reads TGTGCCAGCAGCTTAGGGTTAGGGGTCGCCTATGGCTACACCTTC. Its translation is CASSLGLGVAYGYTF. Supplemented by reference TRBV7-9 and TRBJ1-2, the full variable domain reads DTGVSQNPRHKITKRGQNVTFRCDPISEHNRLYWYRQTLGQGPEFLTYFQNEAQLEKSRLLSDRFSAERPKGSFSTLEIQRTEQGDSAMYLCASSLGLGVAYGYTFGSGTRLTVV.

This chain joins TRBV6-5 and TRBJ1-2, with D possibly TRBD1 on 5 matching bases. V lost 6 bases and J lost 8, with 10 bases in between. This CDR3 has 11 amino acids. Germline CDR1 reads MNHEY; CDR2 reads SVGAGI. The CDR3 region has the DNA TGTGCCAGCAGCAGGGCAGGGGGCTACACCTTC. Its translation is CASSRAGGYTF.

The chain carries TRBV2 and TRBJ1-2, with D perhaps matching TRBD1 (6 bases). The CDR3 totals 15 residues. The germline V gene has CDR1 SNHLY and CDR2 FYNNEI. Trimming shortened V by 8 bases and J by 0 bases, and 16 bases separated the two germline ends. CDR3: CASLRGRTANYGYTF. CDR3 bases: TGTGCCAGCCTGAGGGGCAGGACAGCTAACTATGGCTACACCTTC.

The V gene is TRBV5-6, the J gene TRBJ1-1; possibly TRBD1 for D (6 bases). This CDR3 is 15 amino acids long. Germline assignment: CDR1 SGHDT and CDR2 YYEEEE. Trimming took 4 bases from V and 2 from J, leaving 15 bases between them. This chain's CDR3 is CASSKTGTSNTEAFF. The CDR3 DNA sequence: TGTGCCAGCAGCAAAACCGGGACATCCAACACTGAAGCTTTCTTT. Full variable domain (missing parts from reference TRBV5-6 and TRBJ1-1): DAGVTQSPTHLIKTRGQQVTLRCSPKSGHDTVSWYQQALGQGPQFIFQYYEEEERQRGNFPDRFSGHQFPNYSSELNVNALLLGDSALYLCASSKTGTSNTEAFFGQGTRLTVV.

This clone was seen repeatedly, ten times or more. The V gene is TRBV16, the J gene TRBJ1-6; TRBD1 is a possible D gene (6 bases). V was clipped by 4 bases and J by 14 bases, with 15 bases between them. Germline V gives CDR1 KGHSY, CDR2 FQNENV. This CDR3 has 13 residues. The DNA of the CDR3 is TGTGCCAGCAGCCTGGGGGAGCCAGGGGCCCTCCACTTT. Translation: CASSLGEPGALHF.

The chain joins TRBV9 to TRBJ1-2; 9 nucleotides line up with TRBD1. Germline V gene sequence: CDR1 SGDLS, CDR2 YYNGEE. V was clipped by 4 bases and J by 6 bases; unmatched bases: 7. The CDR3 is 14 amino acids. The DNA for the CDR3 is TGTGCCAGCAGCCGACAGGGGGGCTCGGATGGCTACACCTTC. Protein sequence: CASSRQGGSDGYTF.

This chain connects TRBV27 to TRBJ2-1, with 7 bases that match TRBD2. The CDR3 is made up of 17 amino acids. Germline CDR1 reads MNHEY; CDR2 reads SMNVEV (reference sequence). Germline trimming cut 5 bases from V and 3 bases from J; bases unmatched to any gene: 13. CDR3 sequence reads: CASSPLNLAELYNEQFF. CDR3 sequence (DNA): TGTGCCAGCAGTCCACTAAACCTAGCGGAACTCTACAATGAGCAGTTCTTC.

The chain uses TRBV7-9 and TRBJ2-1; perhaps TRBD1 as D (5 bases). The germline V gene encodes CDR1 SEHNR and CDR2 FQNEAQ (reference sequence). This CDR3 region has 15 residues. Trimming removed 7 bases from V and 4 bases from J, with 17 bases in between. CDR3 protein: CASTMIGHPYNEQFF. The CDR3 region has the DNA TGTGCCAGCACCATGATAGGACACCCATACAATGAGCAGTTCTTC.

V and J are TRBV19 and TRBJ1-2, with D maybe TRBD1 (5 bases). Germline V gene data show CDR1 as LNHDA and CDR2 as SQIVND (reference sequence). V lost 4 bases to trimming and J lost 6 bases, with 15 bases between them. This CDR3 comprises 14 residues. Written as DNA, the CDR3 is TGTGCCAGTAGTACACAGGTTGTGGATGATGGCTACACCTTC. This gives the protein CASSTQVVDDGYTF. The full variable domain, with the rest looked up from reference TRBV19 and TRBJ1-2, is DGGITQSPKYLFRKEGQNVTLSCEQNLNHDAMYWYRQDPGQGLRLIYYSQIVNDFQKGDIAEGYSVSREKKESFPLTVTSAQKNPTAFYLCASSTQVVDDGYTFGSGTRLTVV.